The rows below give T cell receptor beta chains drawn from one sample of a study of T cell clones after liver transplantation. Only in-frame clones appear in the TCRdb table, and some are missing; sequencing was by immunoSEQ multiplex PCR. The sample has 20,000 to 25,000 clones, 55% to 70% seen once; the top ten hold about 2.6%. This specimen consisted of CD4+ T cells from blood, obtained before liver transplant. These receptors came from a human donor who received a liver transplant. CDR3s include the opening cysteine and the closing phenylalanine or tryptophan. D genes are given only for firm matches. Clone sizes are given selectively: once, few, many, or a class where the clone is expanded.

CDR3: CSANNRGGYTF
DNA: TGCAGTGCTAACAACAGGGGTGGCTACACCTTC
J: TRBJ1-2
V: TRBV20-1
D: TRBD1
size: .

CDR3: CSVENPTGVYGYTF
DNA: TGCAGCGTTGAAAACCCTACGGGGGTATATGGCTACACCTTC
J: TRBJ1-2
V: TRBV29-1
D: .
size: .

CDR3: CASSEGGYEQYF
DNA: TGTGCCAGCAGTGAGGGGGGGTACGAGCAGTACTTC
J: TRBJ2-7
V: TRBV2
D: TRBD2
size: .

CDR3: CASREQGPYEQYF
DNA: TGTGCCAGCAGGGAACAGGGCCCCTACGAGCAGTACTTC
J: TRBJ2-7
V: TRBV6-6
D: .
size: .

CDR3: CASGMMGYEQYF
DNA: TGTGCCAGCGGTATGATGGGCTACGAGCAGTACTTC
J: TRBJ2-7
V: TRBV5-8
D: .
size: .

CDR3: CASSKFGGSNTGELFF
DNA: TGTGCCAGCTCAAAGTTTGGTGGTAGCAACACCGGGGAGCTGTTTTTT
J: TRBJ2-2
V: TRBV19
D: .
size: .

CDR3: CASSPSSGSGGYTGELFF
DNA: TGTGCCAGCAGCCCCAGTAGTGGGTCGGGGGGGTACACCGGGGAGCTGTTTTTT
J: TRBJ2-2
V: TRBV4-2
D: TRBD2
size: .

CDR3: CASKIANTEAFF
DNA: TGTGCCAGCAAAATCGCCAACACTGAAGCTTTCTTT
J: TRBJ1-1
V: TRBV28
D: .
size: .

CDR3: CASSSVTGYTF
DNA: TGTGCCAGCAGTTCGGTGACAGGCTACACCTTC
J: TRBJ1-2
V: TRBV6-6
D: .
size: .

CDR3: CSVELTANTEAFF
DNA: TGCAGCGTTGAACTGACAGCGAACACTGAAGCTTTCTTT
J: TRBJ1-1
V: TRBV29-1
D: .
size: .

CDR3: CASSSRGAAQFF
DNA: TGTGCCAGCAGCTCCCGGGGTGCAGCGCAGTTCTTC
J: TRBJ2-1
V: TRBV7-6
D: .
size: .

CDR3: CSARVQDEQFF
DNA: TGCAGTGCTAGAGTCCAGGATGAGCAGTTCTTC
J: TRBJ2-1
V: TRBV20-1
D: .
size: .

CDR3: CASSPGLVSTDTQYF
DNA: TGTGCCAGCAGCCCCGGACTAGTCAGCACAGATACGCAGTATTTT
J: TRBJ2-3
V: TRBV6-5
D: TRBD2
size: .

CDR3: CASSKGGHSYEQYF
DNA: TGTGCCAGCAGCAAAGGAGGTCACTCCTACGAGCAGTACTTC
J: TRBJ2-7
V: TRBV21-1
D: .
size: .

CDR3: CASSSRRGLQETQYF
DNA: TGTGCCAGTAGCTCAAGGAGGGGCCTACAAGAGACCCAGTACTTC
J: TRBJ2-5
V: TRBV19
D: .
size: .

CDR3: CASSVDGGNYGYTF
DNA: TGCGCCAGCAGCGTGGACGGAGGAAACTATGGCTACACCTTC
J: TRBJ1-2
V: TRBV5-1
D: .
size: .

CDR3: CACGLSGTEAFF
DNA: TGTGCCTGTGGCCTCTCGGGGACTGAAGCTTTCTTT
J: TRBJ1-1
V: TRBV30
D: .
size: .

CDR3: CASSTGLASSYEQYF
DNA: TGTGCCAGCAGCACCGGGCTAGCGAGCTCCTACGAGCAGTACTTC
J: TRBJ2-7
V: TRBV7-2
D: .
size: few

CDR3: CASSLGFLNEKLFF
DNA: TGTGCCAGCAGCTTAGGGTTCCTAAATGAAAAACTGTTTTTT
J: TRBJ1-4
V: TRBV7-9
D: .
size: few

CDR3: CASSYGTGARDQPQHF
DNA: TGTGCCAGCAGTTACGGGACAGGGGCGCGGGATCAGCCCCAGCATTTT
J: TRBJ1-5
V: TRBV6-6
D: TRBD1
size: .

CDR3: CASSMGLVETQYF
DNA: TGTGCCAGCAGCATGGGACTAGTTGAGACCCAGTACTTC
J: TRBJ2-5
V: TRBV7-6
D: TRBD2
size: .

CDR3: CASSLDGRTDTQYF
DNA: TGCGCCAGCAGCTTGGATGGACGCACAGATACGCAGTATTTT
J: TRBJ2-3
V: TRBV5-1
D: .
size: few

CDR3: CASSEGPRETQYF
DNA: TGTGCCAGCAGCGAAGGACCACGGGAGACCCAGTACTTC
J: TRBJ2-5
V: TRBV9
D: .
size: .

CDR3: CASSRAGGAQNEKLFF
DNA: TGTGCCAGTAGTCGGGCAGGGGGCGCCCAGAATGAAAAACTGTTTTTT
J: TRBJ1-4
V: TRBV19
D: TRBD1
size: .

CDR3: CASSLGGLAEAFF
DNA: TGTGCCAGCAGCTTAGGGGGGCTCGCTGAAGCTTTCTTT
J: TRBJ1-1
V: TRBV7-9
D: .
size: .

CDR3: CASSQDLQGANTGELFF
DNA: TGTGCCAGCAGCCAAGATCTGCAGGGGGCGAACACCGGGGAGCTGTTTTTT
J: TRBJ2-2
V: TRBV4-2
D: TRBD1
size: .

CDR3: CASSYSSGERGHEQFF
DNA: TGTGCCAGCAGTTACTCCTCAGGGGAAAGAGGTCATGAGCAGTTCTTC
J: TRBJ2-1
V: TRBV6-5
D: .
size: few

CDR3: CASTTGGSNQPQHF
DNA: TGTGCCAGCACCACAGGGGGTAGCAATCAGCCCCAGCATTTT
J: TRBJ1-5
V: TRBV6-1
D: TRBD1
size: .

CDR3: CSVPGTGVNEQFF
DNA: TGCAGCGTCCCCGGGACAGGAGTCAATGAGCAGTTCTTC
J: TRBJ2-1
V: TRBV29-1
D: TRBD1
size: .

CDR3: CATSRDVGQGGYTF
DNA: TGTGCCACCAGCAGAGATGTCGGGCAGGGAGGCTACACCTTC
J: TRBJ1-2
V: TRBV15
D: .
size: .

CDR3: CASSLVGLYNEQFF
DNA: TGTGCCAGCAGCTTAGTGGGCCTCTACAATGAGCAGTTCTTC
J: TRBJ2-1
V: TRBV11-3
D: .
size: .

CDR3: CATSRDRWEVGTDTQYF
DNA: TGTGCCACCAGCAGAGATCGATGGGAGGTGGGCACAGATACGCAGTATTTT
J: TRBJ2-3
V: TRBV15
D: .
size: .

CDR3: CASGLALDRGLNNEQFF
DNA: TGTGCTAGTGGTTTGGCCCTGGACAGGGGGCTCAACAATGAGCAGTTCTTC
J: TRBJ2-1
V: TRBV12-5
D: TRBD1
size: .

CDR3: CASRDGGGFQETQYF
DNA: TGTGCCAGCAGAGATGGGGGAGGTTTCCAAGAGACCCAGTACTTC
J: TRBJ2-5
V: TRBV2
D: .
size: .

CDR3: CASRLSATNEKLFF
DNA: TGTGCAAGTCGCTTAAGTGCAACTAATGAAAAACTGTTTTTT
J: TRBJ1-4
V: TRBV12-2
D: .
size: few

CDR3: CASSLALTRENTEAFF
DNA: TGTGCCAGCAGCTTGGCTCTGACCAGGGAGAACACTGAAGCTTTCTTT
J: TRBJ1-1
V: TRBV5-4
D: .
size: .

CDR3: CASRSLGGGNQPQHF
DNA: TGTGCCAGCAGGTCCCTGGGGGGTGGCAATCAGCCCCAGCATTTT
J: TRBJ1-5
V: TRBV27
D: .
size: .

CDR3: CASSDAGSLDTQYF
DNA: TGCGCCAGCAGCGATGCGGGCTCCTTAGATACGCAGTATTTT
J: TRBJ2-3
V: TRBV4-1
D: .
size: .

CDR3: CASNTGAWGELFF
DNA: TGTGCCAGCAATACAGGGGCCTGGGGGGAGCTGTTTTTT
J: TRBJ2-2
V: TRBV7-2
D: TRBD1
size: .

CDR3: CASSQGDNSNYGYTF
DNA: TGTGCCAGCAGCCAAGGGGACAACTCTAACTATGGCTACACCTTC
J: TRBJ1-2
V: TRBV4-2
D: .
size: .

CDR3: CASSSRTASTDTQYF
DNA: TGTGCCAGCAGCTCACGGACAGCAAGCACAGATACGCAGTATTTT
J: TRBJ2-3
V: TRBV5-6
D: .
size: .

CDR3: CASTKPQETQYF
DNA: TGTGCCAGCACTAAGCCCCAAGAGACCCAGTACTTC
J: TRBJ2-5
V: TRBV21-1
D: .
size: few

CDR3: CASSVGSLGATEAFF
DNA: TGTGCCAGCAGCGTAGGTTCTTTGGGGGCCACTGAAGCTTTCTTT
J: TRBJ1-1
V: TRBV9
D: .
size: .

CDR3: CSVGDAGNTIYF
DNA: TGCAGCGTTGGAGATGCTGGAAACACCATATATTTT
J: TRBJ1-3
V: TRBV29-1
D: .
size: .

CDR3: CAWRNSGTATYEQYF
DNA: TGTGCCTGGAGGAATAGTGGGACCGCAACCTACGAGCAGTACTTC
J: TRBJ2-7
V: TRBV30
D: .
size: .

CDR3: CASSEGSQGAASYF
DNA: TGCGCCAGCAGCGAAGGGTCACAGGGGGCGGCCTCTTACTTC
J: TRBJ2-5
V: TRBV5-1
D: TRBD1
size: few

CDR3: CASSFTAVDTQYF
DNA: TGTGCCAGCAGCTTCACAGCGGTAGATACGCAGTATTTT
J: TRBJ2-3
V: TRBV11-1
D: .
size: .

CDR3: CASSINPRDNEQFF
DNA: TGTGCCAGTAGTATAAACCCCAGGGACAATGAGCAGTTCTTC
J: TRBJ2-1
V: TRBV19
D: .
size: .

CDR3: CAWGGNYGYTF
DNA: TGTGCTTGGGGGGGGAACTATGGCTACACCTTC
J: TRBJ1-2
V: TRBV7-2
D: .
size: .

CDR3: CASSLGGWTNEKLFF
DNA: TGTGCCAGCAGTTTGGGGGGCTGGACTAATGAAAAACTGTTTTTT
J: TRBJ1-4
V: TRBV28
D: .
size: .